This T cell receptor beta chain was profiled in a study of T-cell memory formation after mild COVID-19. Study overall: For the most part, TCR clusters were specific to one donor.

TCRdb independently ran MiXCR on the 5' RACE reads; one entry per CDR3 protein. This table has more than 400,000 distinct CDR3 sequences, roughly 18% appearing once. CDR1 and CDR2 (germline): MNHEY, SVGEGT. The CDR3 has 14 amino acids. V shed 3 bases and J shed 1 base, with 7 bases lying between them. Concerning this clonotype: What it binds is unknown.

Study-level findings and limits: CD8+ contracting clones occupied EMRA, while CD4+ ones occupied mainly CM and EM.

Sequencing was carried out using PBMCs or a T cell subset sorted from them (not recorded which). The chain carries TRBV6-2 or TRBV6-3 and TRBJ1-5; no clear D gene. The receptor's source is an adult woman who had mild COVID-19 (a few samples of this study predate the infection). Cell type and time point are not known. CDR3 nucleotides: TGTGCCAGCAGTTATAGTGGGAGCAATCAGCCCCAGCATTTT. It yields the protein CASSYSGSNQPQHF.